A selection of T cell receptor beta chains follows, all from one sample in a study of naive and memory T cell subsets. TCRdb re-called the UMI-ligation and nested PCR reads with MiXCR, one entry per CDR3 protein. The sample lists around 93,000 distinct CDR3 sequences; about 11% were seen once. What was sequenced was naive CD4+ T cells from blood. These receptors came from a human donor in good health. The CDR3 runs from the conserved cysteine through the conserved F or W. D genes are given only for firm matches. Part of the rows lack a size; the others show once, few, many or a class for expanded clones.

d_gene: TRBD1
abundance: -
v_gene: TRBV12-3/TRBV12-4
j_gene: TRBJ2-3
CDR3nt: TGTGCCAGCAGTTTATGGTCCCCACAGGGGTTGTATGCAGATACGCAGTATTTT
CDR3aa: CASSLWSPQGLYADTQYF

d_gene: -
abundance: few
v_gene: TRBV4-2
j_gene: TRBJ2-7
CDR3nt: TGTGCCAGCAGCCATGTAGGGACTGACTTTGTGCACTTC
CDR3aa: CASSHVGTDFVHF

d_gene: -
abundance: -
v_gene: TRBV25-1
j_gene: TRBJ1-5
CDR3nt: TGTGCCAGCAGTGCCCGGGGTTCCGGTCAGCCCCAGCATTTT
CDR3aa: CASSARGSGQPQHF

d_gene: TRBD2
abundance: -
v_gene: TRBV4-2
j_gene: TRBJ2-5
CDR3nt: TGTGCCAGCAGCCAAGGGATAGGCGGGACTAGCCTATATCAGTACCAAGAGACCCAGTACTTC
CDR3aa: CASSQGIGGTSLYQYQETQYF

d_gene: -
abundance: -
v_gene: TRBV14
j_gene: TRBJ2-1
CDR3nt: TGTGCCAGCAGCCAAGCCCGAGCCGGGAGAGGAAATGAGCAGTTCTTC
CDR3aa: CASSQARAGRGNEQFF

d_gene: -
abundance: few
v_gene: TRBV6-2/TRBV6-3
j_gene: TRBJ2-5
CDR3nt: TGTGCCAGCAGTTTACATTGGACCCAGTACTTC
CDR3aa: CASSLHWTQYF

d_gene: -
abundance: -
v_gene: TRBV14
j_gene: TRBJ2-2
CDR3nt: TGTGCCAGCAGCCAGTGGGTTCGGACCGGGGAGCTGTTTTTT
CDR3aa: CASSQWVRTGELFF

d_gene: -
abundance: many
v_gene: TRBV20-1
j_gene: TRBJ2-7
CDR3nt: TGCAGTTCAACCGAGGGGGCAGGGGGGTTGGACGAGCAGTACTTC
CDR3aa: CSSTEGAGGLDEQYF

d_gene: TRBD1
abundance: many
v_gene: TRBV7-2
j_gene: TRBJ2-1
CDR3nt: TGTGCCAGCAGCTTCACAGGGGCGTCAAAGGACAGAGAGCAGTTCTTC
CDR3aa: CASSFTGASKDREQFF

d_gene: TRBD1
abundance: -
v_gene: TRBV7-2
j_gene: TRBJ1-2
CDR3nt: TGTGCCAGCAGCTTAGTGGGACAGGGTGGCTACACCTTC
CDR3aa: CASSLVGQGGYTF

d_gene: TRBD2
abundance: few
v_gene: TRBV28
j_gene: TRBJ2-3
CDR3nt: TGTGCCAGCAGTAGCTCCGGGACCTGGACTAGCGGGGGGGCCATCGAGGGCACAGATACGCAGTATTTT
CDR3aa: CASSSSGTWTSGGAIEGTDTQYF

d_gene: TRBD2
abundance: few
v_gene: TRBV20-1
j_gene: TRBJ2-1
CDR3nt: TGCAGTGCTATTAGCGGGGGACCGTACAATGAGCAGTTCTTC
CDR3aa: CSAISGGPYNEQFF

d_gene: TRBD2
abundance: few
v_gene: TRBV6-5
j_gene: TRBJ2-1
CDR3nt: TGTGCCAGCAGTTACCGGTTGCCTAGCGGGAGTTACAATGAGCAGTTCTTC
CDR3aa: CASSYRLPSGSYNEQFF

d_gene: -
abundance: many
v_gene: TRBV11-1
j_gene: TRBJ2-3
CDR3nt: TGTGCCAGCAGCTTGCCGAGGGAATCAGCAGATACGCAGTATTTT
CDR3aa: CASSLPRESADTQYF